This T cell receptor (beta chain) came from a study of shared clonotypes between healthy human individuals. Whole-study results and caveats: Investigators collected only blood, and repertoires in tissues likely differ.

The method was immunoSEQ multiplex PCR; TCRdb's version includes in-frame clones alone and lacks a portion of them. Of 1.4 million to 1.5 million clones in the sample, around 97% were seen once. The CDR3 contains 15 residues. Per the germline V gene, CDR1 is SGHNT and CDR2 is YYREEE (reference sequence). The V end lost 5 bases, the J end lost 1 base, and 15 bases lay between the germline ends. With regard to this clone: Its target is unknown.

The chain is built from TRBV5-4 and TRBJ1-1; D is undetermined. The clonotype was recovered from a man between 25 and 39 years old in good health. Sequencing was performed on naive CD4+ T cells sorted from blood. Described subset: CD45RA+ positively selected. The CDR3 nucleotides read TGTGCCAGCAGTCACGCTCGACCGAAGAACACTGAAGCTTTCTTT. Amino acid sequence: CASSHARPKNTEAFF.